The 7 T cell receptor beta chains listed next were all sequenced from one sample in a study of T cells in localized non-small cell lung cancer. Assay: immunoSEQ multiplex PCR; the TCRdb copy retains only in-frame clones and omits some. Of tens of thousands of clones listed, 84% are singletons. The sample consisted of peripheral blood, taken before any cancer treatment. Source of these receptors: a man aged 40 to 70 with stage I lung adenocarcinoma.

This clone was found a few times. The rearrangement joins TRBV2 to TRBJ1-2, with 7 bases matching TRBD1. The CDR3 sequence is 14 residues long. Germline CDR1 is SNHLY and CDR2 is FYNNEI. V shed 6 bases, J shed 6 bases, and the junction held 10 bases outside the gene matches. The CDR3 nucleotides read TGTGCCAGCAGGGAACAGGGGTTGGTGGATGGCTACACCTTC. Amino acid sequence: CASREQGLVDGYTF.

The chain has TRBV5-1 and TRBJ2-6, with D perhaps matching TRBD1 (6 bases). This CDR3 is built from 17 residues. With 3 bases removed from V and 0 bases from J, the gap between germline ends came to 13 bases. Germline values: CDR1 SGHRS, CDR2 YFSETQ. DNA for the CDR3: TGCGCCAGCAGCTCGACAGGTGTGAGCTCTGGGGCCAACGTCCTGACTTTC. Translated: CASSSTGVSSGANVLTF.

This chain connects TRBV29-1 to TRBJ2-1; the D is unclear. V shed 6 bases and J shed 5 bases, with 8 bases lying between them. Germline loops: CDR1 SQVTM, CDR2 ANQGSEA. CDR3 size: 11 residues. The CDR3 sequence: CSVHLNNEQFF. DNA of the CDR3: TGCAGCGTCCACCTTAACAATGAGCAGTTCTTC.

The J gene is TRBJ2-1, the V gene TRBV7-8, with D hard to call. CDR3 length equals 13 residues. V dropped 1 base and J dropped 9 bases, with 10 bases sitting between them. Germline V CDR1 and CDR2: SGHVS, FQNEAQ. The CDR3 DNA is TGTGCCAGCAGCTTAGGACTCAGCGTTGAGCAGTTCTTC. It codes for CASSLGLSVEQFF.

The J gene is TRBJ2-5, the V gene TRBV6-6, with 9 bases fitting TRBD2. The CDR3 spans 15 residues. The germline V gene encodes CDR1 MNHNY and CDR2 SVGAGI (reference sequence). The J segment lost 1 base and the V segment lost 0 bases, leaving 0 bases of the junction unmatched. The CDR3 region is CASSYSLAGQETQYF. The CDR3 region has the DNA TGTGCCAGCAGTTACTCACTAGCGGGCCAAGAGACCCAGTACTTC.

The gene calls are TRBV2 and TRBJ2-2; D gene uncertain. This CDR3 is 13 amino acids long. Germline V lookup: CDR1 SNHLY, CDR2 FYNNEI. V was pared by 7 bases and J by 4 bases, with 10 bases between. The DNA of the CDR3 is TGTGCCAGCAAGATTAGTAGCACCGGGGAGCTGTTTTTT. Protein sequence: CASKISSTGELFF. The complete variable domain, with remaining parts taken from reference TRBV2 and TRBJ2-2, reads EPEVTQTPSHQVTQMGQEVILRCVPISNHLYFYWYRQILGQKVEFLVSFYNNEISEKSEIFDDQFSVERPDGSNFTLKIRSTKLEDSAMYFCASKISSTGELFFGEGSRLTVL.

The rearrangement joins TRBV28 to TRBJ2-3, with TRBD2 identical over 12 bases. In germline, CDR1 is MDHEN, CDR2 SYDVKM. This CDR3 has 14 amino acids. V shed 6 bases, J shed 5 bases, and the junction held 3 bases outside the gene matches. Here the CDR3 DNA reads TGTGCCAGCAGACCGGGACTAGCGGGAGATACGCAGTATTTT. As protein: CASRPGLAGDTQYF.